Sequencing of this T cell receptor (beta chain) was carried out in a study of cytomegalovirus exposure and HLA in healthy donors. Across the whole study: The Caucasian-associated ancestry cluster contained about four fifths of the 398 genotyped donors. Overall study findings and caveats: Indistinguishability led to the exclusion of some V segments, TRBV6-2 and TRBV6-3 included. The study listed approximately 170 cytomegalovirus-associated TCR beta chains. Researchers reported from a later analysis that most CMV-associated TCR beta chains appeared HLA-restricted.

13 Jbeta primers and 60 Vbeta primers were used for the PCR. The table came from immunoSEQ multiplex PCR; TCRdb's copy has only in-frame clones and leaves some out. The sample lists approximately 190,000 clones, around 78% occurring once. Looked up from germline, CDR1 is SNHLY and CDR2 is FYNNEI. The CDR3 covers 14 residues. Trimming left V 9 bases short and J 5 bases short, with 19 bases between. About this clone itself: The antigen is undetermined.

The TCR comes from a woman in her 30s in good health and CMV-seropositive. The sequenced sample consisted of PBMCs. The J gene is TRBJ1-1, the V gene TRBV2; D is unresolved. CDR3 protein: CARTMESSGTEAFF. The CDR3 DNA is TGTGCCAGAACAATGGAGTCTTCGGGGACTGAAGCTTTCTTT.